This T cell receptor (beta chain) comes out of a study of shared clonotypes between healthy human individuals. The germline V gene has CDR1 SGHRS and CDR2 YFSETQ. V lost 4 bases and J lost 6, with 17 bases in between. The CDR3 totals 15 residues. Assay: immunoSEQ multiplex PCR; the TCRdb copy retains only in-frame clones and omits some. Among about 1.1 million clones, 70% to 85% were seen once, and the ten largest hold 0.89%. Findings and limits, study-wide: Memory subsets generally showed smaller estimated richness than naive subsets did. Only blood was sampled; tissue repertoires likely differ.

A word on this clone: Its antigen remains unknown.

The sequence derives from a man aged 18 to 35 in good health. Some clones in this sample may be carry-over from other donors' samples. Sequencing input: memory CD4+ T cells from PBMCs. Described subset: CD45RA-negative fraction. The rearrangement links TRBV5-1 to TRBJ2-4; possible D gene TRBD1, 6 bases. This chain's CDR3 is CASSPGSGGRNIQYF. Here the CDR3 DNA reads TGCGCCAGCAGCCCGGGGTCTGGGGGCAGAAACATTCAGTACTTC.